This TCR beta chain was recovered during a study of Ad26.COV2.S vaccination and SARS-CoV-2 variants. Study overall: The COV1001 Ad26.COV2.S trial arm included the donor. Into the muscle, Ad26.COV2.S was dosed once or twice, 56 days apart.

Described treatment: around 19 received Ad26.COV2.S at low or high dose, single or two shots; roughly five received placebo; per-sample allocation not given. Sampling was done on day 63 after the first vaccine or placebo injection. Comments on this clone: Its cognate antigen is unknown.

General study results and limits: Non-spike TCR breadth did not differ much between vaccine and placebo recipients.

Sequenced by immunoSEQ multiplex PCR; TCRdb stores in-frame clones only, minus some. There are approximately 410,000 clones in the sample; over 75% occur only once, and 3.6% lies in the top ten. V lost 2 bases and J 3 bases, leaving 10 bases between the germline ends. Germline values: CDR1 SGHVS, CDR2 FQNEAQ. The CDR3 runs to 15 residues. The TCR originated in a person aged 18-65 years who received the Ad26.COV2.S COVID-19 vaccine or a placebo. This sample comprised peripheral blood, obtained in a trial of Ad26.COV2.S vaccine versus placebo. The V gene is TRBV7-8, the J gene TRBJ1-4, with D unclear. The CDR3 spells CASSLIFSSNEKLFF. The CDR3 DNA is TGTGCCAGCAGCTTAATCTTCTCCTCTAATGAAAAACTGTTTTTT.